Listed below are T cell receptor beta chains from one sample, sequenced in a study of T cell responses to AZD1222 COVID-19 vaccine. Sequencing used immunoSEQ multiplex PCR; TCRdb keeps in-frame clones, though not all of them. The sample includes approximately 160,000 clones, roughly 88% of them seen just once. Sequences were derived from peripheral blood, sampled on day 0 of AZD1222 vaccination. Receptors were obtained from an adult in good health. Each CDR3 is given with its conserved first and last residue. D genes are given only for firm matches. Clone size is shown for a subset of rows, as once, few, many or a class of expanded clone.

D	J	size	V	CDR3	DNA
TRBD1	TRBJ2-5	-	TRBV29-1	CSATTGFETQYF	TGCAGCGCGACGACAGGGTTCGAGACCCAGTACTTC
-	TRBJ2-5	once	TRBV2	CASSEGQLKETQYF	TGTGCCAGCAGTGAAGGTCAGCTTAAAGAGACCCAGTACTTC
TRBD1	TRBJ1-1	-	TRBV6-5	CASSLQGAQGAFF	TGTGCCAGCAGCCTACAGGGGGCTCAGGGAGCTTTCTTT
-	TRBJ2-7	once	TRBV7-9	CASSSRQASYEQYF	TGTGCCAGCAGCTCCCGACAGGCCTCCTACGAGCAGTACTTC
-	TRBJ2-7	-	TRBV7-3	CASSLGPGDEQYF	TGTGCCAGCAGTCTCGGCCCAGGGGACGAGCAGTACTTC
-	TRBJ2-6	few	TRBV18	CASSQNSGANVLTF	TGTGCCAGCTCACAAAACTCTGGGGCCAACGTCCTGACTTTC
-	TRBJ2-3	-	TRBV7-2	CASSYLDTQYF	TGTGCCAGCAGCTATTTGGATACGCAGTATTTT
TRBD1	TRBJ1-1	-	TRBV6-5	CASSWDRDTEAFF	TGTGCCAGCAGCTGGGACAGGGACACTGAAGCTTTCTTT
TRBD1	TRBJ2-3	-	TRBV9	CASSVAGGGADTQYF	TGTGCCAGCAGCGTAGCAGGGGGCGGGGCAGATACGCAGTATTTT
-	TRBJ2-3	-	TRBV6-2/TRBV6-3	CASSWGTGLSTDTQYF	TGTGCCAGCAGTTGGGGAACGGGGCTTAGCACAGATACGCAGTATTTT
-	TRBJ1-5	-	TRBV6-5	CASSSTGYSNQPQHF	TGTGCCAGCAGTTCAACAGGGTATAGCAATCAGCCCCAGCATTTT
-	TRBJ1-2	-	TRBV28	CASRDPTTFYGYTF	TGTGCCAGCAGGGACCCTACCACATTCTATGGCTACACCTTC
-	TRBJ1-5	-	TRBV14	CASSRGRLGGTSIRGNQPQHF	TGTGCCAGCAGCCGGGGCCGTTTGGGAGGGACTTCAATCCGGGGAAATCAGCCCCAGCATTTT
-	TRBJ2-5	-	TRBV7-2	CASSPYQETQYF	TGTGCCAGCAGCCCGTACCAAGAGACCCAGTACTTC
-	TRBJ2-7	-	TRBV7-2	CASSLEWGGDYEQYF	TGTGCCAGCAGCTTAGAATGGGGCGGGGATTACGAGCAGTACTTC
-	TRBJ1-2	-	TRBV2	CASSQDGYGYTF	TGTGCCAGCAGTCAGGACGGCTATGGCTACACCTTC
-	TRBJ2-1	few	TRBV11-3	CASSLSNPTPYNEQFF	TGTGCCAGCAGCTTATCGAACCCCACCCCCTACAATGAGCAGTTCTTC
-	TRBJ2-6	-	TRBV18	CASSLTPTSGANVLTF	TGTGCCAGCTCACTCACACCAACCTCTGGGGCCAACGTCCTGACTTTC
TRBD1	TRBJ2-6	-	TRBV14	CASSHPKDRGLKGSGANVLTF	TGTGCCAGCAGCCACCCGAAGGACAGGGGCCTAAAGGGATCTGGGGCCAACGTCCTGACTTTC
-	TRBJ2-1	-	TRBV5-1	CASSPNSGIYNEQFF	TGCGCCAGCAGCCCAAATAGCGGAATTTACAATGAGCAGTTCTTC
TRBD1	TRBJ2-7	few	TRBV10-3	CAINGQGGYEQYF	TGTGCCATCAACGGACAGGGGGGCTACGAGCAGTACTTC
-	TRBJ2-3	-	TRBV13	CASSFGLQEGDTDTQYF	TGTGCCAGCAGCTTCGGTCTTCAGGAGGGGGACACAGATACGCAGTATTTT
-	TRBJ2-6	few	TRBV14	CASSQDYRRANLLSGANVLTF	TGTGCCAGCAGCCAAGATTATAGGAGGGCGAACCTTCTCTCTGGGGCCAACGTCCTGACTTTC
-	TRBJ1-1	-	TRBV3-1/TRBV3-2	CASSKVANTEAFF	TGTGCCAGCAGCAAGGTCGCGAACACTGAAGCTTTCTTT
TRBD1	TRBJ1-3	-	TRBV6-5	CASSTGTGVGNTIYF	TGTGCCAGCAGCACCGGGACAGGGGTTGGAAACACCATATATTTT
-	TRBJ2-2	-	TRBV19	CASSIIGYTGELFF	TGTGCCAGTAGTATAATTGGTTATACCGGGGAGCTGTTTTTT
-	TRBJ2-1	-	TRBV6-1	CASSEAMGPTFF	TGTGCCAGCAGTGAAGCAATGGGCCCGACGTTCTTC
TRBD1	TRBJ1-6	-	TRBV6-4	CASSAGQENSPLHF	TGTGCCAGCAGTGCCGGACAGGAGAATTCACCCCTCCACTTT
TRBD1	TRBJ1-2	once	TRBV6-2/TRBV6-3	CASSDRGNYGYTF	TGTGCCAGCAGCGACAGGGGTAACTATGGCTACACCTTC
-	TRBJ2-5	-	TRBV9	CASSVEGLQETQYF	TGTGCCAGCAGCGTAGAGGGACTCCAAGAGACCCAGTACTTC
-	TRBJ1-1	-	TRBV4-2	CASSKGGTEAFF	TGTGCCAGCAGCAAAGGGGGAACTGAAGCTTTCTTT
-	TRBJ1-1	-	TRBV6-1	CASSEGVAGKGAFF	TGTGCCAGCAGTGAAGGGGTGGCAGGGAAGGGGGCTTTCTTT
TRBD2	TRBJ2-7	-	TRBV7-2	CASSILAGTAEQYF	TGTGCCAGCAGCATCTTAGCGGGAACGGCCGAGCAGTACTTC